Sequencing of this T cell receptor (beta chain) was carried out in a study of T cell responses to AZD1222 COVID-19 vaccine. As for this clone: Its antigen is unknown.

Study observations and caveats: With two AZD1222 doses given, Spike-specific TCR breadth and depth both rose. Across the whole spike, CD4 TCRs peaked at regions 160-218 and 743-854. White British people made up most donors, females outnumbered males, and clonal diversity was possibly underestimated. Nearly half of spike-specific TCRs reportedly go after variant regions that carry no mutations.

Clones were sequenced by immunoSEQ multiplex PCR, and TCRdb holds only the in-frame ones, with some missing. This table has approximately 93,000 clones, about nine tenths appearing once. Germline CDR1 reads MDHEN; CDR2 reads SYDVKM. The CDR3 is 13 residues long. V was cut by 3 bases and J by 1 base, with 6 bases left in between. The J gene is TRBJ1-1, the V gene TRBV28; unclear D gene. This specimen consisted of peripheral blood, obtained 28 days after the second AZD1222 dose. The sequence derives from an adult who received the AZD1222 COVID-19 vaccine. In DNA form, the CDR3 reads TGTGCCAGCAGTTTGTGGGGGAACACTGAAGCTTTCTTT. This sequence encodes CASSLWGNTEAFF.